This T cell receptor beta chain was profiled in a study of blood T cell repertoires in COVID-19 (TCRdb year 2020). For the study in its entirety: Samples covering the acute and convalescent phases of COVID-19 were provided by collaborators in the United States, Italy and Spain. The prospective study material was composed of cDNA or gDNA derived from T cells, B-cell-depleted T cells, or PBMCs. Deeply sampled blood TCRbeta repertoires from subjects exposed to, actively infected with, or recovered from COVID-19 were included in the dataset. The repertoires were made available in a free public database intended to serve as a resource for research on the immune response to SARS-CoV-2. The samples were drawn from the first 160 participants of the ongoing ImmuneRACE study and from 1,254 subjects provided by 6 global collaborators. Nearly every sample came with metadata listing a de-identified subject ID, COVID-19 status, age in years and sex. Where HLA class I and class II types were available, the types were taken from metadata supplied by the sample provider, not from assay-based typing.

Study-level results and caveats: How much clinical and demographic metadata was included differed by source and by participant, and the metadata was provided uncurated.

One collaborating source in Seattle enrolled patients during active infection and followed them longitudinally through the course of disease. Each collaborating institution followed its own protocols to collect whole blood in K2EDTA tubes. For TCRbeta analysis, collaborator samples were shipped as frozen whole blood, as isolated PBMCs, or as DNA extracted from either sample type. As for this clone: Its antigen has not been determined. Per-nucleotide qualities are absent, and no much larger clonotype sits a single base away.

Looking up the germline V gene yields CDR1 MDHEN and CDR2 SYDVKM. The germline V end is reduced by 7 bases and the J end by 7 bases; junction bases left unmatched: 7. Inclusive of the bounding cysteine and phenylalanine, the CDR3 is 14 residues long. Only the CDR3 DNA is retained, 42 bases long and in frame from the first base. The immunoSEQ Assay, a bias-controlled multiplex PCR, was used to amplify TCRbeta CDR3 regions from genomic DNA. Concerning the study's data processing: Nucleated cell counts per sample were estimated from amplification of reference gene primers within the assay. Sequence reads were collapsed and filtered to measure the absolute abundance of every unique TCRbeta CDR3 rearrangement. For each sample, productive Simpson clonality was calculated as the square root of Simpson's diversity index over productive rearrangements. TCRdb took over this immuneACCESS table, retaining in-frame rearrangements with V and J assigned. Such tables are incomplete; in checked studies, under half of the missing clones stem from an unresolved V gene, and the remainder is unexplained. Clone size and V and J calls were adopted from that table, with D and trimming inferred from the DNA. Present in this sample are under 200,000 clones, around 80% of which were seen just once. Jointly, the top ten make up approximately 8% of the sample.

The receptor chain draws on TRBV28 and TRBJ2-1; 10 nucleotides in the junction match TRBD2. Input material: peripheral blood. The TCR comes from a woman in her sixties with COVID-19, enrolled during active disease. CDR3 sequence: CASNLAGERNEQFF. Here is the DNA: TGTGCCAGCAACCTAGCGGGAGAACGTAATGAGCAGTTCTTC.